What follows describes a single T cell receptor beta chain. The target antigen is unknown. This PCR relied on a set of 60 Vbeta primers and 13 Jbeta primers. Sequencing was performed with immunoSEQ multiplex PCR; in TCRdb, only in-frame clones are kept and a portion is missing. The sample shows approximately 170,000 clones, 60% to 85% of them seen only once. This specimen belongs to a study of cytomegalovirus exposure and HLA in healthy donors. This CDR3 spans 14 amino acids. Germline V gives CDR1 SGHTA, CDR2 FQGTGA. With 5 bases removed from V and 9 bases from J, the gap between germline ends came to 19 bases. Notes on the study in general: Analyzed later, association rates of TCRs varied across HLA loci, with DRB1 most and HLA-C fewest. Donors belonging to an Asian-associated ancestry cluster reportedly showed fewer N-insertions in productive TCRs than the approximately 670-donor mean, according to what a later analysis found. Across donors, most TCRs were seen rarely, yet some public ones were widespread.

The receptor was derived from a woman between 40 and 50 years old in good health and CMV-seropositive. The chain uses TRBV7-3 and TRBJ1-2; D is perhaps TRBD1 (6 bases). Sequencing was carried out using PBMCs. Here the CDR3 reads CASSKGGTRESYTF. CDR3 DNA sequence: TGTGCCAGCAGCAAGGGGGGGACGCGGGAGAGCTACACCTTC.